The 13 T cell receptor beta chains in this list originate from one sample, sequenced in a study of T cell repertoires in cytomegalovirus infection. Antigens for these TCRs are unknown. In TCRdb, the reads were re-called with MiXCR into one record per CDR3 protein. The data contain 830,000 or so distinct CDR3 sequences, approximately 32% of them singletons. This specimen was cultured CD8+ T cells from PBMCs, taken from culture after CMV antigen stimulation. These receptors were collected from a human donor in good health (CMV status not recorded). Some clones in this sample may be carry-over from other donors' samples.

This rearrangement joins TRBV28 to TRBJ2-1; possibly TRBD1 for D (6 bases). Trimming removed 8 bases at V and 8 bases at J, with 19 bases between. This CDR3 contains 14 residues. Per the germline V gene, CDR1 is MDHEN and CDR2 is SYDVKM. The CDR3 coding sequence is TGTGCCAGCGAACCGGGGACATACATTTATGAGCAGTTCTTC. The encoded protein is CASEPGTYIYEQFF.

A single count supports this clonotype. V and J are TRBV6-6 and TRBJ2-7; D is unclear. The CDR3 covers 14 residues. V was clipped by 2 bases and J by 5 bases, with 13 bases between them. The germline V gene encodes CDR1 MNHNY and CDR2 SVGAGI (reference sequence). CDR3 nucleotide sequence: TGTGCCAGCAGTTACGGGCACCCGAGGAACGAGCAGTACGTC. This codes for CASSYGHPRNEQYV.

The chain carries TRBV4-3 and TRBJ2-2; 10 nucleotides line up with TRBD2. The CDR3 runs to 17 residues. Losses at the gene ends were 0 bases for V and 4 bases for J; bases not matched to a gene: 5. Germline CDR1 and CDR2: LGHNA and YSLEER. The CDR3 region has the DNA TGCGCCAGCAGCCAAGATAGCGGGGGGCGGGGCACCGGGGAGCTGTTTTTT. This sequence encodes CASSQDSGGRGTGELFF.

This clonotype was recorded once. This chain joins TRBV15 and TRBJ1-6, with D hard to call. Germline assignment: CDR1 LNHNV and CDR2 YYDKDF (reference sequence). Between the trimmed V and J ends, which lost 0 bases and 8 bases, there was a span of 5 bases. The CDR3 totals 13 residues. CDR3 region: CATSRDRYSPLHF. DNA of the CDR3: TGTGCCACCAGCAGAGATCGGTATTCACCCCTCCACTTT.

The table lists this clonotype with many counts. The rearrangement links TRBV7-9 to TRBJ2-7, with a weak D call TRBD2 (6 bases). Germline values: CDR1 SEHNR, CDR2 FQNEAQ (reference sequence). The CDR3 has 15 amino acids. V lost 1 base to trimming and J lost 1 base, with 11 bases between them. CDR3 nucleotides: TGTGCCAGCAGCTTAGTAGTGGGAGGATCCTACGAGCAGTACTTC. It translates to CASSLVVGGSYEQYF.

This clonotype was seen a single time. CDR3 residues: CSAELAGGLDNEQFF. In DNA form, the CDR3 reads TGCAGCGCCGAGCTAGCGGGGGGGCTGGACAATGAGCAGTTCTTC. This chain links TRBV29-1 with TRBJ2-1; 12 bases align to TRBD2. V lost 7 bases to trimming and J lost 5 bases; unmatched junction nucleotides: 9. Germline loops: CDR1 SQVTM, CDR2 ANQGSEA. The CDR3 contains 15 residues.

The chain recombines TRBV4-1 with TRBJ1-1; D uncertain. Germline CDR1 and CDR2: MGHRA and YSYEKL. Trimming left V 3 bases short and J 1 base short, with 12 bases between. The CDR3 extends over 15 amino acids. CDR3 region: CASSQVLRSNTEAFF. CDR3 sequence (DNA): TGCGCCAGCAGCCAGGTCCTTCGATCGAACACTGAAGCTTTCTTT.

The chain has TRBV20-1 and TRBJ2-2; 11 nucleotides line up with TRBD2. Germline assignment: CDR1 DFQATT and CDR2 SNEGSKA (reference sequence). The CDR3 sequence is 16 residues long. J was trimmed by 7 bases and V by 4 bases; bases with no gene match: 11. Written as DNA, the CDR3 is TGCAGTGCTATTCCCTTAGCGGGGGGGCCTGACGGGGAGCTGTTTTTT. Translating it yields CSAIPLAGGPDGELFF.

This clonotype was seen many times. The CDR3 sequence: CASSLAGSNVYNEQFF. In DNA form, the CDR3 reads TGTGCCAGCAGCCTGGCCGGGTCAAACGTCTACAATGAGCAGTTCTTC. The rearrangement uses TRBV11-2 and TRBJ2-1; D remains unclear. CDR3 length: 16 residues. Trimming cost V 5 bases and J 3 bases, with 17 bases left between them. CDR1 and CDR2 (germline): SGHAT, FQNNGV.

This clonotype came up many times. The chain has TRBV11-2 and TRBJ2-1; the match to TRBD2 covers 10 bases. Trimming cost V 7 bases and J 8 bases; bases outside gene matches: 11. Germline CDR1 SGHAT, CDR2 FQNNGV. The CDR3 spans 15 residues. CDR3 sequence (DNA): TGTGCCAGCACCGGTAGCGGGGGGCCTGTCGATGAGCAGTTCTTC. Its protein product is CASTGSGGPVDEQFF.

This clonotype appeared a single time. The chain recombines TRBV10-1 with TRBJ2-5; TRBD2 matches at 7 bases. This CDR3 has 12 amino acids. The V gene end was trimmed by 2 bases and the J gene end by 14 bases; junction bases not matched to a gene: 8. Germline V gene data show CDR1 as WNHNN and CDR2 as SYGVQD (reference sequence). This chain's CDR3 is CASSEIGGRSYF. The CDR3 DNA follows: TGCGCCAGCAGTGAGATCGGGGGGAGAAGCTACTTC.

This clonotype was seen just once. The chain is built from TRBV5-4 and TRBJ1-2; D gene ambiguous. The CDR3 has 15 amino acids. Germline loops: CDR1 SGHNT, CDR2 YYREEE (reference sequence). The V gene lost 3 bases and the J gene lost 8 bases, with 20 bases spanning the gap. The CDR3 spells CASSYGLDALEGYTF. CDR3 bases: TGTGCCAGCAGCTATGGACTCGACGCGCTCGAAGGCTACACCTTC.

In this sample, this clonotype turned up many times. CDR3 residues: CASSNRNQFQESLYF. CDR3 sequence (DNA): TGTGCCAGCAGCAATAGGAATCAGTTCCAAGAGAGTCTGTACTTC. The chain is built from TRBV7-9 and TRBJ2-5, with unresolved D. This CDR3 has 15 amino acids. CDR1 is SEHNR and CDR2 is FQNEAQ in the germline V gene (reference sequence). Between the trimmed V and J ends, which lost 5 bases and 13 bases, there was a span of 26 bases.